Below are 26 T cell receptor beta chains sequenced from a single sample in a study of shared clonotypes between healthy human individuals. Libraries were prepared by immunoSEQ multiplex PCR; TCRdb keeps only in-frame clonotypes and omits some of them. This table holds some 2.1 million clones, less than 95% found once. Cells designated naive CD8 were CD45RO-negative and were positively selected for CCR7, with terminally differentiated effector memory CD45RA+ cells excluded. Sequencing used naive CD8+ T cells sorted from blood. These receptors originate from a man younger than 35 in good health.

V and J are TRBV10-3 and TRBJ2-3; D is perhaps TRBD1 (5 bases). CDR1 is ENHRY, CDR2 SYGVKD, per germline. V shed 10 bases and J shed 2 bases, with 16 bases lying between them. This CDR3 has 14 residues. The CDR3 protein is CATQHVGVTDTQYF. The DNA of the CDR3 is TGTGCCACCCAACATGTAGGGGTCACAGATACGCAGTATTTT.

The V and J genes are TRBV5-6 and TRBJ2-1; 10 bases line up with TRBD2. Germline values: CDR1 SGHDT, CDR2 YYEEEE. CDR3 length: 17 amino acids. The V and J ends lost 4 bases and 2 bases, in that order; junction bases with no gene match: 9. This chain's CDR3 is CASSLDIAGGTYNEQFF. The CDR3 DNA reads TGTGCCAGCAGCCTTGATATAGCGGGGGGAACCTACAATGAGCAGTTCTTC.

The chain joins TRBV6-6 to TRBJ2-5, with D possibly matching TRBD2 (5 bases). Trimming left V 8 bases short and J 2 bases short, with 9 bases between. Germline values: CDR1 MNHNY, CDR2 SVGAGI (reference sequence). The CDR3 has 12 residues. As DNA, the CDR3 is TGTGCCAGCGGGAGTAATCAAGAGACCCAGTACTTC. Translating gives CASGSNQETQYF.

This clone was seen only once. The chain links TRBV15 to TRBJ2-5; D remains ambiguous. Trimming left V 6 bases short and J 2 bases short, with 13 bases between. This CDR3 is built from 14 residues. Germline V CDR1 and CDR2: LNHNV, YYDKDF (reference sequence). The CDR3 region has the DNA TGTGCCACCAGATACGGAGACGAACAAGAGACCCAGTACTTC. Its translation is CATRYGDEQETQYF.

The chain recombines TRBV12-5 with TRBJ2-6, with 10 bases lining up with TRBD1. The ends lost 2 bases at V and 0 bases at J; junction bases unmatched: 4. Germline V CDR1 and CDR2: LGHNT, FRNRAP. The CDR3 contains 18 residues. For the CDR3, the DNA is TGTGCTAGTGGTTTGACCCGGGACAGGGGCTCTGGGGCCAACGTCCTGACTTTC. This encodes CASGLTRDRGSGANVLTF. Based on the CDR3 plus reference TRBV12-5 and TRBJ2-6, the full variable domain is DARVTQTPRHKVTEMGQEVTMRCQPILGHNTVFWYRQTMMQGLELLAYFRNRAPLDDSGMPKDRFSAEMPDATLATLKIQPSEPRDSAVYFCASGLTRDRGSGANVLTFGAGSRLTVL.

The gene calls are TRBV27 and TRBJ2-3, with 11 bases matching TRBD2. J lost 2 bases, V lost 5 bases, and 6 bases had no gene match. Germline values: CDR1 MNHEY, CDR2 SMNVEV (reference sequence). The CDR3 covers 16 residues. CDR3 in amino acids: CASSPGLADLTDTQYF. The CDR3 DNA reads TGTGCCAGCAGTCCGGGACTAGCGGACCTCACAGATACGCAGTATTTT.

The CDR3 coding sequence is TGTGCCAGTAGTATAAGTTGGGGACCCCTTTACGAGCAGTACTTC. Its translation: CASSISWGPLYEQYF. The chain carries TRBV19 and TRBJ2-7; D is tentatively TRBD1 or TRBD2 (5 bases each). Germline V gene data show CDR1 as LNHDA and CDR2 as SQIVND (reference sequence). This CDR3 comprises 15 residues. V was cut by 2 bases and J by 4 bases, with 15 bases left in between.

This clone was recorded only once. Other DNA sequences of this sample code for an identical CDR3. The chain combines TRBV9 with TRBJ1-3, with a possible D match to TRBD1 (5 bases). V shed 4 bases and J shed 0 bases, with 11 bases lying between them. Per the germline V gene, CDR1 is SGDLS and CDR2 is YYNGEE. The CDR3 consists of 15 residues. CDR3 residues: CASSPGTASGNTIYF. CDR3 nucleotide sequence: TGTGCCAGCAGCCCAGGGACGGCCTCTGGAAACACCATATATTTT.

This chain connects TRBV6-5 to TRBJ1-2, with D possibly TRBD1 on 5 matching bases. Germline V CDR1 and CDR2: MNHEY, SVGAGI. Trimming stripped 7 bases from V and 3 bases from J, with 15 bases between. The CDR3 is 14 residues long. Here the CDR3 reads CASKKLGDDYGYTF. CDR3 in DNA: TGTGCCAGCAAAAAGTTGGGGGACGACTATGGCTACACCTTC.

On this clone: Other DNA variants within this sample encode the same CDR3. The CDR3 DNA reads as TGTGCCAGCAGTTATTCCCGGACTGAAGCTTTCTTT. Encoded protein: CASSYSRTEAFF. The chain recombines TRBV6-5 with TRBJ1-1; D unclear. This CDR3 region has 12 residues. Between the trimmed V and J ends, which lost 3 bases and 5 bases, there was a span of 7 bases. Germline V gene lookup returns CDR1 MNHEY and CDR2 SVGAGI.

This chain joins TRBV5-4 and TRBJ2-1; D could derive from TRBD1 or TRBD2 (7 bases each). The germline gives CDR1 SGHNT, CDR2 YYREEE (reference sequence). V lost 4 bases and J lost 9, with 14 bases in between. The CDR3 totals 13 residues. The CDR3 DNA reads as TGTGCCAGCAGCCCCAGGGAGGGGGCTGAGCAGTTCTTC. Translating it yields CASSPREGAEQFF.

The chain links TRBV18 to TRBJ2-2; D is undetermined. CDR3 length: 14 residues. Germline V CDR1 and CDR2: KGHSH, LQKENI. V shed 2 bases and J shed 1 base, with 5 bases lying between them. CDR3 in amino acids: CASSPFGNTGELFF. The DNA of the CDR3 is TGTGCCAGCTCACCATTCGGGAACACCGGGGAGCTGTTTTTT.

This clone was recorded only once. The rearrangement joins TRBV30 to TRBJ1-6, with 7 bases fitting TRBD1. Germline lookup yields CDR1 GTSNPN and CDR2 SVGIG (reference sequence). This CDR3 contains 15 residues. Germline trimming cut 4 bases from V and 10 bases from J; bases unmatched to any gene: 13. CDR3 loop: CAWTDSPGQISPLHF. In DNA form, the CDR3 reads TGTGCCTGGACCGACTCACCGGGACAGATATCACCCCTCCACTTT.

The chain joins TRBV6-5 to TRBJ2-7; 10 bases match TRBD2. CDR3 size: 15 residues. V gave up 5 bases and J gave up 3 bases; unmatched junction bases: 7. Germline V lookup: CDR1 MNHEY, CDR2 SVGAGI. The CDR3 here is CASSTPSGRVYEQYF. CDR3 DNA: TGTGCCAGCAGTACCCCTAGCGGGAGAGTCTACGAGCAGTACTTC.

This chain connects TRBV29-1 to TRBJ1-1, with D possibly matching TRBD1 (5 bases). The CDR3 totals 12 residues. Trimming removed 7 bases at V and 1 base at J, with 10 bases between. Per the germline V gene, CDR1 is SQVTM and CDR2 is ANQGSEA. CDR3 DNA: TGCAGCGCTGGGACCCCGAACACTGAAGCTTTCTTT. Translating gives CSAGTPNTEAFF.

The chain combines TRBV5-4 with TRBJ2-1; D remains ambiguous. Trimming pared 4 bases from V and 0 bases from J, leaving 11 bases between. This CDR3 spans 15 amino acids. CDR1 and CDR2 (germline): SGHNT, YYREEE (reference sequence). In DNA form, the CDR3 reads TGTGCCAGCAGCGCGGACGTCAGCTCCTACAATGAGCAGTTCTTC. This gives the protein CASSADVSSYNEQFF.

The CDR3 bases are TGTGCCAGCAGCCACGTAACAGCCGCGAACACCGGGGAGCTGTTTTTT. It yields the protein CASSHVTAANTGELFF. V is TRBV7-9 and J is TRBJ2-2, with unresolved D. There are 16 residues in the CDR3. The V end lost 5 bases, the J end lost 0 bases, and 13 bases lay between the germline ends. The germline V gene encodes CDR1 SEHNR and CDR2 FQNEAQ (reference sequence).

This clone is a singleton in its sample. The chain carries TRBV4-3 and TRBJ2-1, with 10 bases lining up with TRBD2. The CDR3 runs to 16 residues. From germline, CDR1 is LGHNA and CDR2 YSLEER. The ends lost 2 bases at V and 7 bases at J; junction bases unmatched: 8. The CDR3 sequence: CASSQLAGVLGNEQFF. In DNA, the CDR3 is TGCGCCAGCAGCCAACTAGCGGGAGTCTTAGGGAATGAGCAGTTCTTC.

The chain combines TRBV25-1 with TRBJ2-1, with D possibly TRBD2 on 7 matching bases. The germline CDR1 and CDR2 sequences are MGHDK and SYGVNS. This CDR3 comprises 16 residues. V lost 2 bases, J lost 0 bases, and 11 bases lay in between. CDR3 sequence: CASSERGDYSYNEQFF. As DNA, the CDR3 is TGTGCCAGCAGTGAAAGGGGGGACTACTCCTACAATGAGCAGTTCTTC.

V usage is TRBV14 and J usage is TRBJ1-2, with D perhaps matching TRBD1 (5 bases). CDR1 is SGHDN and CDR2 is FVKESK in the germline V gene. Trimming took off 1 base at V and 4 bases at J, with 13 bases between the two ends. The CDR3 sequence is 15 residues long. CDR3 protein: CASSQAQGGPYGYTF. CDR3 bases: TGTGCCAGCAGCCAAGCCCAGGGAGGTCCCTATGGCTACACCTTC.

With respect to this clone: This sample also contains other DNA sequences that code for the same CDR3. In nucleotides, the CDR3 is TGTGCCAGCAGTTGGACAGGATCTACGGATACGCAGTATTTT. Residues: CASSWTGSTDTQYF. V is TRBV27 and J is TRBJ2-3; TRBD1 aligns across 7 bases. Germline loops: CDR1 MNHEY, CDR2 SMNVEV (reference sequence). The CDR3 spans 14 residues. After removal of 4 bases from V and 6 bases from J, the junction contained 7 bases not matched to a gene.

V gene TRBV5-6 combines with J gene TRBJ1-2; D is undetermined. The CDR3 totals 14 residues. The germline V and J ends were trimmed by 4 bases and 6 bases, with 16 bases remaining between them. The germline gives CDR1 SGHDT, CDR2 YYEEEE. The CDR3 spells CASSPELGINGYTF. In nucleotides, the CDR3 is TGTGCCAGCAGCCCGGAGCTAGGGATAAATGGCTACACCTTC.

The chain has TRBV7-3 and TRBJ2-1; 9 bases align to TRBD1. Germline-derived CDR1 and CDR2 are SGHTA and FQGTGA. The CDR3 has 14 amino acids. J was trimmed by 7 bases and V by 8 bases; bases with no gene match: 9. DNA of the CDR3: TGTGCCAGCTCCCCGGGACAGGGTTATAATGAGCAGTTCTTC. The encoded protein is CASSPGQGYNEQFF.

On this clone itself: Other DNA sequences in the sample encode the same CDR3. The rearrangement links TRBV27 to TRBJ2-1; D may be TRBD1 (6 bases). CDR1 MNHEY and CDR2 SMNVEV come from the germline V gene (reference sequence). The CDR3 covers 13 residues. The V end lost 6 bases, the J end lost 3 bases, and 9 bases lay between the germline ends. The DNA of the CDR3 is TGTGCCAGCAGCCTACAGGGCTACAATGAGCAGTTCTTC. Translation: CASSLQGYNEQFF.

V gene TRBV5-6 combines with J gene TRBJ2-1, with 10 bases lining up with TRBD2. The CDR3 length is 15 residues. V shed 1 base and J 2 bases; nucleotides not matched to a gene: 0. Looked up from germline, CDR1 is SGHDT and CDR2 is YYEEEE. The CDR3 protein is CASSLTSGTYNEQFF. The CDR3 DNA reads as TGTGCCAGCAGCTTGACTAGCGGGACCTACAATGAGCAGTTCTTC. Full variable domain (remainder filled in from reference TRBV5-6 and TRBJ2-1): DAGVTQSPTHLIKTRGQQVTLRCSPKSGHDTVSWYQQALGQGPQFIFQYYEEEERQRGNFPDRFSGHQFPNYSSELNVNALLLGDSALYLCASSLTSGTYNEQFFGPGTRLTVL.

This clone was seen once. The chain carries TRBV5-1 and TRBJ1-2, with D possibly matching TRBD1 (5 bases). V was shortened by 3 bases and J by 8 bases, with 17 bases between the two germline ends. Germline CDR1 is SGHRS and CDR2 is YFSETQ. CDR3 length: 14 residues. The CDR3 region has the DNA TGCGCCAGCAGCTACTTGGGGACTAGCCACGGCTACACCTTC. Its translation: CASSYLGTSHGYTF.